Below, one T cell receptor beta chain is given with its context. Its cognate antigen is unknown. Germline assignment: CDR1 LGHNA and CDR2 YSLEER. Losses at the gene ends were 0 bases for V and 2 bases for J; bases not matched to a gene: 3. The CDR3 consists of 15 residues. Via MiXCR, TCRdb re-called the reads, giving one row per CDR3 protein. The table has approximately 730,000 distinct CDR3 sequences, just under 30% seen once. This record belongs to a study of T cell repertoires in cytomegalovirus infection. Study summary: CMV infection together with matching HLA type was indicated by public TCR beta signatures. Study results and caveats: CMV-specific TCR beta clonotypes restricted by HLA-C were the ones dominating the ex vivo response.

This sequence joins TRBV4-3 and TRBJ1-2, with TRBD1 matching 7 bases. Sample: cultured CD8+ T cells from PBMCs, taken from culture after CMV antigen stimulation. The source of this sequence is a human donor in good health (CMV status not recorded). Some clones in this sample may be carry-over from other donors' samples. The CDR3 region is CASSQEGRGNYGYTF. CDR3 sequence (DNA): TGCGCCAGCAGCCAAGAAGGCAGGGGGAACTATGGCTACACCTTC.